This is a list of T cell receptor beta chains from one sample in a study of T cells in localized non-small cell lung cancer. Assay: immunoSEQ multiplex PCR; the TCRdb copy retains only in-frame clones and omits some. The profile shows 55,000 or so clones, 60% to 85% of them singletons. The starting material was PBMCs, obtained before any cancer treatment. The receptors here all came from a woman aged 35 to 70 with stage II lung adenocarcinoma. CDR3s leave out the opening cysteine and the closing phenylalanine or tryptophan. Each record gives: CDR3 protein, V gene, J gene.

CDR3aa: ASSPPGESYGYT; v_gene: TRBV7-9; j_gene: TRBJ1-2
CDR3aa: AWSVRGQGDNSPLH; v_gene: TRBV30; j_gene: TRBJ1-6
CDR3aa: ASSESPEDTIY; v_gene: TRBV6-1; j_gene: TRBJ1-3
CDR3aa: AISEYADTQY; v_gene: TRBV10-3; j_gene: TRBJ2-3
CDR3aa: ASSIGRANYGYT; v_gene: TRBV19; j_gene: TRBJ1-2
CDR3aa: ASSVLGAGNTEAF; v_gene: TRBV2; j_gene: TRBJ1-1
CDR3aa: STRGGTQGSTDTQY; v_gene: TRBV29-1; j_gene: TRBJ2-3
CDR3aa: ASSLPRGRGSYEQY; v_gene: TRBV7-2; j_gene: TRBJ2-7
CDR3aa: ASSPTGNGYT; v_gene: TRBV18; j_gene: TRBJ1-2
CDR3aa: ASSQDTGQNTGELF; v_gene: TRBV4-2; j_gene: TRBJ2-2
CDR3aa: ASSYRALYGYT; v_gene: TRBV6-5; j_gene: TRBJ1-2
CDR3aa: ASSFSDRRYTEAF; v_gene: TRBV5-5; j_gene: TRBJ1-1
CDR3aa: ASSTDRGTEAF; v_gene: TRBV2; j_gene: TRBJ1-1
CDR3aa: ASSTPGLGLYEQY; v_gene: TRBV6-5; j_gene: TRBJ2-7
CDR3aa: ASSLGEVVYTEAF; v_gene: TRBV5-1; j_gene: TRBJ1-1
CDR3aa: ASSQVSGGITEAF; v_gene: TRBV14; j_gene: TRBJ1-1
CDR3aa: ASSQGRDGGNTIY; v_gene: TRBV5-4; j_gene: TRBJ1-3
CDR3aa: ASSPAPGPNYEQY; v_gene: TRBV19; j_gene: TRBJ2-7
CDR3aa: ASSFSLQGTEAF; v_gene: TRBV5-1; j_gene: TRBJ1-1
CDR3aa: ASSYTPGRSYEQY; v_gene: TRBV7-2; j_gene: TRBJ2-7
CDR3aa: ASSFEASSGNTIY; v_gene: TRBV5-6; j_gene: TRBJ1-3
CDR3aa: ASSQDFGRGYGYT; v_gene: TRBV14; j_gene: TRBJ1-2
CDR3aa: ASSIGGQETEAF; v_gene: TRBV19; j_gene: TRBJ1-1
CDR3aa: ASSVGGTRGLSPLH; v_gene: TRBV9; j_gene: TRBJ1-6
CDR3aa: ASSPAGARAGNTIY; v_gene: TRBV7-9; j_gene: TRBJ1-3
CDR3aa: ASSYSNRGRNEQF; v_gene: TRBV6-5; j_gene: TRBJ2-1
CDR3aa: ASRPTASYEQY; v_gene: TRBV5-1; j_gene: TRBJ2-7
CDR3aa: ASSPQGAPGNTIY; v_gene: TRBV14; j_gene: TRBJ1-3
CDR3aa: ASSLGPSSGNTIY; v_gene: TRBV5-8; j_gene: TRBJ1-3
CDR3aa: ASSQGPSSGNTIY; v_gene: TRBV18; j_gene: TRBJ1-3
CDR3aa: ASSFGGPNTEAF; v_gene: TRBV7-8; j_gene: TRBJ1-1
CDR3aa: ASSANEKLF; v_gene: TRBV7-2; j_gene: TRBJ1-4
CDR3aa: ASSFGFGDYEQY; v_gene: TRBV27; j_gene: TRBJ2-7
CDR3aa: ASSVQTGFNSPLH; v_gene: TRBV9; j_gene: TRBJ1-6
CDR3aa: ASSPIDRKETQY; v_gene: TRBV7-2; j_gene: TRBJ2-5
CDR3aa: ASSNPRTTNEKLF; v_gene: TRBV28; j_gene: TRBJ1-4
CDR3aa: ASSMGGGREKLF; v_gene: TRBV19; j_gene: TRBJ1-4
CDR3aa: ASSLGTGGNTEAF; v_gene: TRBV5-1; j_gene: TRBJ1-1
CDR3aa: ATRLTNYGYT; v_gene: TRBV6-5; j_gene: TRBJ1-2